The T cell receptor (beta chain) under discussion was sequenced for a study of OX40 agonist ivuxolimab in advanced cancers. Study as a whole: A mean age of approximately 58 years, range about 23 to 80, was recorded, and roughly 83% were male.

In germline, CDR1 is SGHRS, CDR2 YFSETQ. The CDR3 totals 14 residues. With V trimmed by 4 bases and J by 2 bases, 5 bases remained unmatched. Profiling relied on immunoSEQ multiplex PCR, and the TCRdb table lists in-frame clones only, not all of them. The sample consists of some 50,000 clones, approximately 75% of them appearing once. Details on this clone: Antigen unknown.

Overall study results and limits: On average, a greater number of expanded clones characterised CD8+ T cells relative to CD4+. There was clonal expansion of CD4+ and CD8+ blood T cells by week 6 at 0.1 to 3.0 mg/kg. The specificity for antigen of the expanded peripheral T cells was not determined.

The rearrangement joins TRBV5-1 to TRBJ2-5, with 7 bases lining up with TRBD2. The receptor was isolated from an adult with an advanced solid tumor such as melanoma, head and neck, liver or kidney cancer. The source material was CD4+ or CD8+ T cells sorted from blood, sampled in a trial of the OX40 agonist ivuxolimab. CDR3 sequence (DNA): TGCGCCAGCAGCACCGGGGGGACTCAAGAGACCCAGTACTTC. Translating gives CASSTGGTQETQYF.